This paragraph reports one TCR beta chain. The antigen is unknown. Sequenced by immunoSEQ multiplex PCR; TCRdb stores in-frame clones only, minus some. Of roughly 67,000 clones listed, about 91% are singletons. These data belong to a study of T cell clones after liver transplantation. Study details: In this trial, immunosuppression withdrawal was attempted within 2 years of liver transplant.

This CDR3 contains 15 residues. Trimming pared 2 bases from V and 0 bases from J, leaving 8 bases between. CDR1 and CDR2 (germline): KGHSH, LQKENI. Findings and limits, study-wide: Compared with third party-reactive sequences, donor-reactive ones declined more, independent of withdrawal success.

The chain uses TRBV18 and TRBJ2-1; weak D call: TRBD2 (7 bases). The sequence was collected from a human patient who received a liver transplant. Some T cells may arise from the graft donor. The starting material was CD4+ T cells from blood, obtained roughly 25 months after liver transplant. Written as DNA, the CDR3 is TGTGCCAGCTCACCAAGGGGGGGCTCCTACAATGAGCAGTTCTTC. Protein: CASSPRGGSYNEQFF.